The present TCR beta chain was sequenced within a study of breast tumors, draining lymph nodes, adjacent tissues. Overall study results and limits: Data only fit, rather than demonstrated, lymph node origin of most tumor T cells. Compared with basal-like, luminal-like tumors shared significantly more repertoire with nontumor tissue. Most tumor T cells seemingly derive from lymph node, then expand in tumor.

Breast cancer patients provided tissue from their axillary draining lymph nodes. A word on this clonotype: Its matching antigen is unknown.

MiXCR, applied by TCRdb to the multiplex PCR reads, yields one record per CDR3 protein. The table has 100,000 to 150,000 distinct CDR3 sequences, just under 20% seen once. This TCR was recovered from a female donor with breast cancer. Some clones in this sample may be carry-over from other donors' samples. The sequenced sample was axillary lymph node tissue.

The CDR3 coding sequence is TGTGCCAGCAAAAGGGGGGTAGGAACAGATACGCAGTATTTT. Translated: CASKRGVGTDTQYF. The chain couples TRBV6-5 to TRBJ2-3; TRBD1 or TRBD2 may be the D gene (6 bases each). The CDR3 is made up of 14 amino acids. Germline CDR1 reads MNHEY; CDR2 reads SVGAGI. Trimming shortened V by 7 bases and J by 3 bases, and 14 bases separated the two germline ends.